This T cell receptor (beta chain) stems from a study of cytomegalovirus exposure and HLA in healthy donors listed by TCRdb under 2017. As for the study more broadly: An earlier analysis of some 500 of the donors reported 250 to 350 Gb of sequence data and about 100 million unique TCR beta sequences from roughly 200 million T cells. About 280 gigabases of sequencing data and around 85 million unique TCR sequences made up an early release that covered about 640 HLA-typed donors. The genetic ancestry cluster associated with self-reported Caucasian donors included about 84% of the roughly 400 genotyped donors. The study aimed to test whether signatures of past pathogen exposure could be identified by cataloging public T cell receptors. The study used immunosequencing to profile the T cell repertoires of approximately 640 subjects and linked those repertoires to cytomegalovirus serostatus. Along with the approximately 700-subject first cohort, a separate validation cohort of around 110 different subjects was used. The study combined high-throughput TCR immunosequencing, statistical association of individual TCRs with disease status, and machine learning to predict cytomegalovirus infection status. To study patterns of TCR occurrence, a later analysis re-analyzed previously published TCR beta repertoires from around 660 donors and added high-resolution HLA genotyping. Rather than drawing on any new phenotypic data, the later analysis identified candidate immune exposures from TCR beta sequences and the way those sequences occurred across donors. In an earlier analysis of roughly 540 of the donors, high-throughput TCR beta sequencing was used to judge whether each TCR beta V gene segment behaved as functional or pseudogenic. Donor age, sex, ethnicity and CMV serostatus were collected together with the repertoire data. A later genetic analysis used genome-wide SNP genotypes for about 65% of the roughly 670 donors, treating that subset as a discovery cohort. All discovery cohort repertoires had been generated using a single sequencing platform. HLA typing included class I and class II loci at four-digit resolution. Typing coverage differed by locus: A, B, C, DRB1 and DQB1 were typed in about 629-640 donors, DQA1 in 500 to 550, DPA1 in 600 to 610, and DPB1 in just under 480. Several DR-DQ haplotypes were treated as single units for association and clustering because of strong linkage in the cohort. Across under 500 genotyped donors of the cohort, an average of approximately 240,000 unique TCR beta nucleotide sequences per donor were sequenced, and around 20% of those sequences were non-productive.

The paper as a whole reports these results and caveats: Most TCR sequences were seen in very few donors, while some public TCRs were found in many individuals. Because counts were too low, 15 to 20 rarely observed V segments, including chromosome 9 orphons, were excluded from the earlier analysis of 500 to 700 of the donors. Immune exposure information for the cohort was limited to CMV serostatus. Because HLA typing was unavailable for some donors at each locus, only the typed subset was used in association tests. The sequencing pipeline was judged likely to have produced a cluster of highly shared sequence variants as a technical artifact. In this cohort, only TCR beta chains were sequenced, and detectable features were limited by the absence of alpha or paired-chain data. The study gave a list of under 200 TCR beta chains associated with cytomegalovirus. In a later analysis, some 17,000 TCR beta sequences were associated with specific HLA alleles at a false discovery rate of 0.05. In a later analysis, HLA-associated TCR beta chains were found to be more clonally expanded and to have lower generation probabilities than equally common non-associated chains. In both the original and validation cohorts, the classifier was reported to diagnose cytomegalovirus status with high specificity and sensitivity. In a later genetic analysis, fewer N-insertions in productive TCRs were reported among donors in an Asian-associated ancestry cluster than the roughly 700-donor mean. A later analysis found that most CMV-associated TCR beta chains appeared HLA-restricted, with HLA associations seemingly driven largely by CMV exposure. A further reported finding was that TCR beta sequences accurately predicted the HLA-A and HLA-B alleles for most subjects in the first cohort. V-gene and J-gene trimming of TCR beta chains was associated with a missense DCLRE1C variant in a later genetic analysis, and the association was replicated in an independent cohort. In an earlier analysis of 450 to 750 of the donors, most TCR beta V segments appeared in productive rearrangements about 90% or about 30% of the time, broadly matching IMGT annotations. In a later analysis, the rate of TCR association differed among HLA loci, with DRB1 alleles having the most associated TCRs and HLA-C alleles having the fewest. According to a later analysis, parvovirus B19, influenza, CMV and Epstein-Barr virus appeared linked to several top co-occurrence clusters. When HLA alleles, especially DR and DQ, strongly co-occurred, attributing TCR associations to individual alleles was difficult. The 87-base-pair reads could not distinguish some IMGT-functional V segments, including TRBV6-2 and TRBV6-3, so those segments were excluded. A few of the identified cytomegalovirus-associated TCR beta chains were confirmed in vitro to be specific for cytomegalovirus antigens. The authors suggested that the approach could potentially be extended to other disease states and immunological phenotypes. Correlated functional status among segregating V segments might be attributable to linkage disequilibrium, but an unknown experimental factor could not be ruled out. Presence/absence analyses assumed roughly uniform sequencing depth across donors, an assumption that may not hold.

Library preparation was by the immunoSEQ multiplex PCR assay. The multiplex PCR relied on a mix of 60 forward primers for TCR Vbeta segments and 13 reverse primers for TCR Jbeta segments. A multiplex PCR assay on genomic DNA amplified the CDR3 region of rearranged TCR beta genes. Amplified TCR beta libraries were sequenced as 87-base-pair reads on the Illumina HiSeq System. Turning to the authors' computational methods: In a later analysis, tens of millions of unique TCR beta chains were counted across the 650 to 700 repertoires, and around 10 million of these chains were shared by at least two donors. Raw reads were error-corrected and collapsed into unique sequences with a nearest-neighbor algorithm that merged closely related sequences to remove PCR and sequencing errors. Alignment of CDR3 sequences to IMGT reference sequences was used to assign V, D and J gene segments. For a sequence to be retained, at least a six-nucleotide match to both a V gene segment and a J gene segment was required. A rearrangement counted as productive if the CDR3 had no stop codons and remained in frame with V and J, and every other rearrangement counted as non-productive. CDR3 was defined by IMGT convention, running from the second conserved V-encoded cysteine to the conserved J-encoded phenylalanine. The earlier analysis of about 500 of the donors excluded sequences that lacked an unambiguous match to a single V gene segment. An earlier analysis of just under 600 of the donors called V segments functional above 56.7% productive rearrangements and segregating when the between-donor standard deviation exceeded 5%. To diagnose cytomegalovirus status from the catalog of TCR beta chain sequences, a statistical classification framework was built. In a later analysis, V and J genes were assigned by comparing TCR nucleotide sequences against IMGT/GENE-DB human TR gene sequences. A later analysis assigned CDR3 sequences and most-parsimonious VDJ recombination scenarios with the TCRdist pipeline. In a later analysis, every TCR beta chain was defined by the combination of its CDR3 amino acid sequence and its V-gene family, and reads without a unique V-gene family were dropped. As a way to deal with suspected cross-contamination and a sequencing artifact, a later analysis dropped roughly 600 nucleotide sequences that were highly shared and had low generation probability. For each public chain, a later analysis derived a clonal expansion index from normalized ranks of inferred template counts within each repertoire. A later analysis computed generation probabilities with a VDJ recombination model fitted to out-of-frame rearrangements, and checked the results against IGoR. In a later analysis, TCR-TCR, TCR-HLA and TCR-CMV co-occurrence was scored with hypergeometric tests, and a repertoire-size bias correction was applied to TCR pairs. A later analysis estimated false discovery rates by permuting HLA or CMV assignments 20 times. In a later analysis, co-occurring TCRs were grouped with DBSCAN, and TCRdist sequence similarity was added when clustering was performed within HLA-allele-positive subsets. Repertoires with fewer than 30,000 or more than 120,000 public chains, plus five repertoires with anomalous nucleotide sharing, were excluded from co-occurrence clustering. TCRdb mirrors the immuneACCESS table, restricted to in-frame sequences. Some clones are absent from its copies; in checked studies, under half trace to an unresolved V gene, and the reason for the others is unknown. Clone size and V and J calls were adopted from that table, with D and trimming inferred from the DNA. The sample table contains about 220,000 clones; only one count was recorded for around 80% of them. The top ten clones comprise over 0.65% of the sample.

In total, 666 healthy bone marrow donors made up the cohort. At the time of sampling, every cohort member was nominally healthy, though immune exposures that went unrecorded were likely present. The donor tested CMV seronegative, placing the donor among the 350 or so seronegative members of the cohort. A peripheral blood sample was provided by each donor, and peripheral blood mononuclear cells were used for TCR beta sequencing. Genomic DNA was extracted from the blood cell samples with the Qiagen DNeasy Blood Extraction Kit. About this clone itself: Its binding antigen is unknown. Per-nucleotide qualities are absent, and no much larger clonotype sits a single base away.

Taken from cysteine to phenylalanine, the CDR3 has 15 residues. Of all the DNA, just the CDR3 is kept, 45 bases in frame from base 1. Trimming accounts for 4 bases at V and 3 bases at J, while the number of junction bases matched to no gene is 7. CDR1 is given as SGHRS and CDR2 as YFSETQ, both from the germline V gene. The sample comprised PBMCs. The rearranged chain carries TRBV5-1 and TRBJ2-1; the junction holds 7 bases that match TRBD1. The TCR sequence derives from a boy younger than 10 in good health and CMV-seronegative. The CDR3 reads CASSPGTDSYNEQFF. The bases read TGCGCCAGCAGCCCCGGGACAGACAGCTACAATGAGCAGTTCTTC. The CDR3 plus the reference TRBV5-1 and TRBJ2-1 genes for the other parts give the full variable domain: KAGVTQTPRYLIKTRGQQVTLSCSPISGHRSVSWYQQTPGQGLQFLFEYFSETQRNKGNFPGRFSGRQFSNSRSEMNVSTLELGDSALYLCASSPGTDSYNEQFFGPGTRLTVL.